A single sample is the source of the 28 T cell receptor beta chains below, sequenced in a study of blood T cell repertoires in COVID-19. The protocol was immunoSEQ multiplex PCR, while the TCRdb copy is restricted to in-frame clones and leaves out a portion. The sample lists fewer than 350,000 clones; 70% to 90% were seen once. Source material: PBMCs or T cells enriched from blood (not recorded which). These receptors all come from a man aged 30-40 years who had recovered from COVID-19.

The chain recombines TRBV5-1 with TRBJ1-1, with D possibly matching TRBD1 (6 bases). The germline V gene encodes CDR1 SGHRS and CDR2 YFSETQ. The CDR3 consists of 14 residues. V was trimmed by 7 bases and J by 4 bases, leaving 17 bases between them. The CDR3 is CASRPEGQFTEAFF. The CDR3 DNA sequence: TGCGCCAGCCGCCCCGAAGGACAGTTCACTGAAGCTTTCTTT. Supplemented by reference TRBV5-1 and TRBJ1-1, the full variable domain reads KAGVTQTPRYLIKTRGQQVTLSCSPISGHRSVSWYQQTPGQGLQFLFEYFSETQRNKGNFPGRFSGRQFSNSRSEMNVSTLELGDSALYLCASRPEGQFTEAFFGQGTRLTVV.

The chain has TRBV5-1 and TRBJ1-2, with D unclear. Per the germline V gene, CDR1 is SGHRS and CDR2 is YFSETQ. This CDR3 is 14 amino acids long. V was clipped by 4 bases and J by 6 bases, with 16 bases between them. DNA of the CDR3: TGCGCCAGCAGCCGGCTGCGGGCCGGGGATGGCTACACCTTC. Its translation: CASSRLRAGDGYTF.

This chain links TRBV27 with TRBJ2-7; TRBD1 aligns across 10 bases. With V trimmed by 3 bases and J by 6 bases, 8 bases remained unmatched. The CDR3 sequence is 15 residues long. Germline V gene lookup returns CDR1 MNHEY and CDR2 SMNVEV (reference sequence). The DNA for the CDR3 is TGTGCCAGCAGTTTGTCGGGACAGGGGACTGGCGAGCAGTACTTC. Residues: CASSLSGQGTGEQYF.

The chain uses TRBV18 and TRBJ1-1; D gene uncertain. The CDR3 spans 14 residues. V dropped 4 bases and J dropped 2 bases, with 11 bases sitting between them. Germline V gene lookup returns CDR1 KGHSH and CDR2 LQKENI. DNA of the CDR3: TGTGCCAGCTCACTGGAGGACGGAAACACTGAAGCTTTCTTT. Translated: CASSLEDGNTEAFF.

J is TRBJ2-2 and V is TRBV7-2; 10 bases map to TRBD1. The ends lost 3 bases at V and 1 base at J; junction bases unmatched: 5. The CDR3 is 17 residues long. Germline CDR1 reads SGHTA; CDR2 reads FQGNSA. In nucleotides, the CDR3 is TGTGCCAGCAGCTTCCCAAGGACAGGGGGGAACACCGGGGAGCTGTTTTTT. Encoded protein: CASSFPRTGGNTGELFF. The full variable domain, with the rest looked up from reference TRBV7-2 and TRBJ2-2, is GAGVSQSPSNKVTEKGKDVELRCDPISGHTALYWYRQSLGQGLEFLIYFQGNSAPDKSGLPSDRFSAERTGGSVSTLTIQRTQQEDSAVYLCASSFPRTGGNTGELFFGEGSRLTVL.

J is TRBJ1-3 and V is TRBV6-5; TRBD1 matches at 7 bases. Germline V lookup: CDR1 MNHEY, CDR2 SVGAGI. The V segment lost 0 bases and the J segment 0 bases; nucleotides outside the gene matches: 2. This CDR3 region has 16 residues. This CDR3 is CASSYSGTVSGNTIYF. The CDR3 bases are TGTGCCAGCAGTTACTCCGGGACAGTCTCTGGAAACACCATATATTTT.

CDR3 DNA sequence: TGTGCCAGCAGCCAAGCGAACAGTCTCACAGATACGCAGTATTTT. Its translation: CASSQANSLTDTQYF. The chain uses TRBV4-2 and TRBJ2-3; no definite D call. This CDR3 contains 15 residues. V lost 1 base to trimming and J lost 2 bases, with 10 bases between them. Germline values: CDR1 LGHNA, CDR2 YNFKEQ.

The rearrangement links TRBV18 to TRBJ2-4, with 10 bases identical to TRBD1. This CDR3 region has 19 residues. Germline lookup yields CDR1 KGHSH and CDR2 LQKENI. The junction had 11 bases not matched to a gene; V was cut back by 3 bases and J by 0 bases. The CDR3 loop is CASSPSTGGAGGAKNIQYF. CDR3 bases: TGTGCCAGCTCACCTTCGACAGGGGGCGCAGGAGGAGCCAAAAACATTCAGTACTTC.

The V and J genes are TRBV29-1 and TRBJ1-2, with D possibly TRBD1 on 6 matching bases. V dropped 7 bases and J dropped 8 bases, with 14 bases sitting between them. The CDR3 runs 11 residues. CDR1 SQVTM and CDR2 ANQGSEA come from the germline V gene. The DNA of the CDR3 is TGCAGCGCAAGGGAGGGGGACGGCTACACCTTC. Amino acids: CSAREGDGYTF.

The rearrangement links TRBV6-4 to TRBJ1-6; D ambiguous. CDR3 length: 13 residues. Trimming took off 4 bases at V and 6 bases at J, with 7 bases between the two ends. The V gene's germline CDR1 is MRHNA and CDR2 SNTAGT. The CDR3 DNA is TGTGCCAGCAGTGCACAGCTTAATTCACCCCTCCACTTT. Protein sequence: CASSAQLNSPLHF.

The CDR3 is CASSLVGGPYEQYF. Written as DNA, the CDR3 is TGTGCCAGCAGCTTGGTGGGGGGGCCCTACGAGCAGTACTTC. The gene calls are TRBV5-5 and TRBJ2-7, with D maybe TRBD2 (7 bases). There are 14 residues in the CDR3. Germline V CDR1 and CDR2: SGHKS, YYEKEE (reference sequence). The V end was cut by 0 bases, the J end by 2 bases, with 9 bases between.

Here the CDR3 DNA reads TGTGCCAGCAGCTTAAAGGGGGGGTCCTACAATGAGCAGTTCTTC. Translated: CASSLKGGSYNEQFF. The chain couples TRBV7-8 to TRBJ2-1, with D possibly TRBD2 on 7 matching bases. The V gene's germline CDR1 is SGHVS and CDR2 FQNEAQ. V lost 2 bases, J lost 1 base, and 9 bases lay in between. This CDR3 has 15 amino acids.

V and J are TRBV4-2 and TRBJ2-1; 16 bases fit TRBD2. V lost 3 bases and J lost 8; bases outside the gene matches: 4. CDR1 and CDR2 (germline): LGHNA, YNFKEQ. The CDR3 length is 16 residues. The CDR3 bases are TGTGCCAGCAGCCATGGGACTAGCGGGGGGGCCGATGAGCAGTTCTTC. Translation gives CASSHGTSGGADEQFF.

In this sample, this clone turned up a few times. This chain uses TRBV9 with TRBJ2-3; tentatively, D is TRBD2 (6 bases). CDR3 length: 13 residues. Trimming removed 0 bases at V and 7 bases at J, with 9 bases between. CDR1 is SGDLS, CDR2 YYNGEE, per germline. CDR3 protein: CASSVGEEYTQYF. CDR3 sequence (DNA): TGTGCCAGCAGCGTAGGGGAGGAATATACGCAGTATTTT.

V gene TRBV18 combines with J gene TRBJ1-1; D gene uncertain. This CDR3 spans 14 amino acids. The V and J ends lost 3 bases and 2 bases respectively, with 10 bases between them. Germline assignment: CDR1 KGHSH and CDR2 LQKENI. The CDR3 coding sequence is TGTGCCAGCTCACCGGTCGAGGGTAACACTGAAGCTTTCTTT. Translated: CASSPVEGNTEAFF.

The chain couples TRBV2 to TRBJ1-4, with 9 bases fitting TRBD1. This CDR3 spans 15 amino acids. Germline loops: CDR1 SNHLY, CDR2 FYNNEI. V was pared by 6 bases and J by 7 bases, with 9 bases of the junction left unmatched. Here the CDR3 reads CASSVTTGGFEKLFF. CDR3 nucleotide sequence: TGTGCCAGCAGCGTAACGACAGGGGGTTTTGAAAAACTGTTTTTT.

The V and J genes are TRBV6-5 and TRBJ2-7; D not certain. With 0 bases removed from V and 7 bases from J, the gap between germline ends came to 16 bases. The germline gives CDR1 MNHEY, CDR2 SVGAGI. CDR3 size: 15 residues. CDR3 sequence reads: CASSYSGPSRREQYF. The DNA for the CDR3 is TGTGCCAGCAGTTACTCTGGGCCTTCCCGCCGGGAGCAGTACTTC.

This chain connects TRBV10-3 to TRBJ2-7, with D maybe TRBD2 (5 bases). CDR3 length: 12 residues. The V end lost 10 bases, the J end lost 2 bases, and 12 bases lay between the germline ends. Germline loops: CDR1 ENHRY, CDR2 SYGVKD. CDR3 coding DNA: TGTGCCACCCGGACTCCTACCTACGAGCAGTACTTC. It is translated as CATRTPTYEQYF.

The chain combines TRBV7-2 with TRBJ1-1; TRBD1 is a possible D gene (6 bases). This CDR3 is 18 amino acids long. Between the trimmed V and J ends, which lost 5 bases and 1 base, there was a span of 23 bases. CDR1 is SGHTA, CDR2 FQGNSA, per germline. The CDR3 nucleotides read TGTGCCAGCAGCCTCCGCGGGGGCTCAAGGCGGGGGAACACTGAAGCTTTCTTT. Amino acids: CASSLRGGSRRGNTEAFF.

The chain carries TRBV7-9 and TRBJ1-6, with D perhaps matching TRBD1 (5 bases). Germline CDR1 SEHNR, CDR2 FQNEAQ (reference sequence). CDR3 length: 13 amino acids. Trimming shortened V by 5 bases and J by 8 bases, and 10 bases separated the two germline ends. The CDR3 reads CASSRGGYSPLHF. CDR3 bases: TGTGCCAGCAGCCGCGGGGGTTATTCACCCCTCCACTTT.

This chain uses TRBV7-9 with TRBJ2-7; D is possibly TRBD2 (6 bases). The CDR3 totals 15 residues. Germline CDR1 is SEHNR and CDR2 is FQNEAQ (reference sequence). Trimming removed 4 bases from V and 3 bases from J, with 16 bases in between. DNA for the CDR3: TGTGCCAGCAGCTGGGGGGTAGCGGTGAACTACGAGCAGTACTTC. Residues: CASSWGVAVNYEQYF.

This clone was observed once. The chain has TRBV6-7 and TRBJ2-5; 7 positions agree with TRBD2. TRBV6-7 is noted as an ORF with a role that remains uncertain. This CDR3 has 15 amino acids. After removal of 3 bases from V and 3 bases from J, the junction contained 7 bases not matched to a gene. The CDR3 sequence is CASSYLWGGKETQYF. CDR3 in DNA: TGTGCCAGCAGTTATCTTTGGGGGGGGAAAGAGACCCAGTACTTC.

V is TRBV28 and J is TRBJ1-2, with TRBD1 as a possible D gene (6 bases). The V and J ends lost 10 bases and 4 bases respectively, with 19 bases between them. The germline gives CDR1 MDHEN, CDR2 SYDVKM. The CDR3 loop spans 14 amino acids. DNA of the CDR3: TGTGCCACCACGGGGGGCGGGGTAATCTATGGCTACACCTTC. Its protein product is CATTGGGVIYGYTF.

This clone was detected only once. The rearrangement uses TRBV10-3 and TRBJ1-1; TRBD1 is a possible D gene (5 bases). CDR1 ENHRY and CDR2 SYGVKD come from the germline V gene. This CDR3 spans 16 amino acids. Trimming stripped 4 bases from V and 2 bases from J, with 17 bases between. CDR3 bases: TGTGCCATCAGTGTCCAGGGTAATGGTGCTAACACTGAAGCTTTCTTT. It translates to CAISVQGNGANTEAFF.

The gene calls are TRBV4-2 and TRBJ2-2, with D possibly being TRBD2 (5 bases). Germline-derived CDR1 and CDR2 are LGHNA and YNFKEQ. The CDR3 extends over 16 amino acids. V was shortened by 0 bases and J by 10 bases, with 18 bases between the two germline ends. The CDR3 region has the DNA TGTGCCAGCAGCCAAGATGCCCCCCGGGGAGCGACGGAGCTGTTTTTT. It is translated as CASSQDAPRGATELFF.

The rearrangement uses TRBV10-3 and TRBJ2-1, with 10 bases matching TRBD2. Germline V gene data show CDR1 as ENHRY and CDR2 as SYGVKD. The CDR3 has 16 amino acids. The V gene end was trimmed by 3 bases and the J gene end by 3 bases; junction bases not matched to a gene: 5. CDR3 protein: CAISEVVAGGYNEQFF. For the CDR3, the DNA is TGTGCCATCAGTGAAGTCGTAGCGGGGGGCTACAATGAGCAGTTCTTC.

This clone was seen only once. For the CDR3, the DNA is TGTGCCAGCAGCTTAAACAGTGCCTCTGGAAACACCATATATTTT. Translating gives CASSLNSASGNTIYF. This chain uses TRBV11-3 with TRBJ1-3; D not certain. The V gene lost 2 bases and the J gene lost 0 bases, with 8 bases spanning the gap. In germline, CDR1 is SGHNT, CDR2 YENEEA. The CDR3 totals 15 residues.

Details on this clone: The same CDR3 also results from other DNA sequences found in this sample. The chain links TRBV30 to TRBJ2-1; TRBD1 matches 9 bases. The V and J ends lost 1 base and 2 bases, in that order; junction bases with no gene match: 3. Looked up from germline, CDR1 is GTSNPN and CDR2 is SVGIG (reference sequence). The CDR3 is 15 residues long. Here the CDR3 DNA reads TGTGCCTGGAGTGCCCGGGACAGGGCCTACAATGAGCAGTTCTTC. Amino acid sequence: CAWSARDRAYNEQFF.